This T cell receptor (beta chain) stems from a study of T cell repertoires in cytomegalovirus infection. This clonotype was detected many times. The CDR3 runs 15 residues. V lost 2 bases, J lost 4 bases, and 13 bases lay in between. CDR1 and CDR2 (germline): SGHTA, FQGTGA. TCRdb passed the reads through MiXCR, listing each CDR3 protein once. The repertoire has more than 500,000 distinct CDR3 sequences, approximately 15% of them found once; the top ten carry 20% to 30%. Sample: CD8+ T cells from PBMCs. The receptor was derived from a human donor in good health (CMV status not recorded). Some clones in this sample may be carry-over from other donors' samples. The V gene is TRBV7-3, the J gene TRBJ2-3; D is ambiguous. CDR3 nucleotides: TGTGCCAGCAGCTTAGGAGTGGGAACCGCAGATACGCAGTATTTT. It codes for CASSLGVGTADTQYF.